This T cell receptor beta chain was obtained from a study of blood T cell repertoires in COVID-19. Study at large: The United States, Italy and Spain supplied acute and convalescent COVID-19 samples. PBMCs, B-cell-depleted T cells, or T cells were the source of the cDNA or gDNA that made up the material.

Per the original data handling: Estimated nucleated cell counts came from reference gene primer amplification. Assay used: immunoSEQ multiplex PCR; TCRdb lists only in-frame clones, some missing. From that table come the V and J calls and clone size; the DNA was used to work out D and trimming. The sample has 200,000 to 300,000 clones, 88% seen once. The origin of this receptor is a man aged 80 or over with acute or convalescent COVID-19. The sample comprised peripheral blood.

CDR3 sequence (DNA): TGTGCCACCAGTGATTCCGGTCCCTATCAGCCCCAGCATTTT. The encoded protein is CATSDSGPYQPQHF. The chain joins TRBV24-1 to TRBJ1-5, with D unclear. Per germline, CDR1 KGHDR and CDR2 SFDVKD. V was shortened by 2 bases and J by 5 bases, with 9 bases between the two germline ends. The CDR3 has 14 residues.